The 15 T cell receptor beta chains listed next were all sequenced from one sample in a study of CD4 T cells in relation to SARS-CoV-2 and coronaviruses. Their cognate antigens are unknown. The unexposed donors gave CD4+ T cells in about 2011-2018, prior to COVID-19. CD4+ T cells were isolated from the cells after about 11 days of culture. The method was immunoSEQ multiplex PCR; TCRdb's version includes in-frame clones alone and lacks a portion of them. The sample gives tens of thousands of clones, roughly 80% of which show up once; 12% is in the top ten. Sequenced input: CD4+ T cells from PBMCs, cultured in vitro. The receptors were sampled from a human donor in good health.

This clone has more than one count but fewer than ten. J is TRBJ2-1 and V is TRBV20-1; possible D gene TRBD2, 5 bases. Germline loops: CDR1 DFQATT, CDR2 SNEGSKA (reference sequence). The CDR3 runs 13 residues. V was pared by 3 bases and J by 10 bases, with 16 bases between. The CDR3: CSASKPSFQEQFF. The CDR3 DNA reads TGCAGTGCTAGTAAGCCTAGCTTCCAGGAGCAGTTCTTC.

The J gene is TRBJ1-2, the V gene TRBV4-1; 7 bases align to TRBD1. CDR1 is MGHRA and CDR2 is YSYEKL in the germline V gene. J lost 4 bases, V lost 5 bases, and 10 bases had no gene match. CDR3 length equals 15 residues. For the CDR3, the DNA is TGCGCCAGCAGCAACGACCGGGACAGCCTCTATGGCTACACCTTC. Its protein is CASSNDRDSLYGYTF.

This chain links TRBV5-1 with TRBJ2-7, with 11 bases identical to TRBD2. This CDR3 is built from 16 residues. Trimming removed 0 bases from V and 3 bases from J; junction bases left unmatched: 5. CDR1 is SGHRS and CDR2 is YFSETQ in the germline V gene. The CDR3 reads CASSLETSGKVYEQYF. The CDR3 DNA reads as TGCGCCAGCAGCTTGGAGACTAGCGGGAAAGTCTACGAGCAGTACTTC.

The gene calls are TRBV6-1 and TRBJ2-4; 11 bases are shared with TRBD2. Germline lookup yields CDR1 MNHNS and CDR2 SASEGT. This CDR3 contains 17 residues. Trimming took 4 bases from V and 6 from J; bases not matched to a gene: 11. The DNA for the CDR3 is TGTGCCAGCAGTGCAACTAGCGGGAGTAGAATTGGAAACATTCAGTACTTC. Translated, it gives CASSATSGSRIGNIQYF.

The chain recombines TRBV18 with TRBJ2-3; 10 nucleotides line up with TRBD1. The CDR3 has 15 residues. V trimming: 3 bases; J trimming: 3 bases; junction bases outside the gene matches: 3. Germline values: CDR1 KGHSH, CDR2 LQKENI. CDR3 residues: CASSPGTGETDTQYF. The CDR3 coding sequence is TGTGCCAGCTCACCCGGGACAGGGGAGACAGATACGCAGTATTTT.

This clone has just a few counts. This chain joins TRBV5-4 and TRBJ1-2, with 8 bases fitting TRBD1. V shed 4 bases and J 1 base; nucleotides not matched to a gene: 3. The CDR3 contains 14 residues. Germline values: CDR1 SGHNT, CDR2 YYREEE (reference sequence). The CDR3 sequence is CASSQGQVNYGYTF. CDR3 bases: TGTGCCAGCAGCCAGGGACAGGTTAACTATGGCTACACCTTC.

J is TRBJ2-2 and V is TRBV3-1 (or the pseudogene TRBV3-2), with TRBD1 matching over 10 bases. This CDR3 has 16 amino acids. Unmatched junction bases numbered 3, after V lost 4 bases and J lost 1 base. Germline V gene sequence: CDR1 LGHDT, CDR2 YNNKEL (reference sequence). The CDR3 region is CASSLGTGVNTGELFF. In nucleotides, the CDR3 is TGTGCCAGCAGCCTGGGGACAGGGGTGAACACCGGGGAGCTGTTTTTT.

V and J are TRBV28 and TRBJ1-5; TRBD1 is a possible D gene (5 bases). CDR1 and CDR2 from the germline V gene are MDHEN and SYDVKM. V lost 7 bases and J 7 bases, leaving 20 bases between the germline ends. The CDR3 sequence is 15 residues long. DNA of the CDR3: TGTGCCAGCAACCCCGGGACGGGATGGGGACAGCCCCAGCATTTT. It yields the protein CASNPGTGWGQPQHF.

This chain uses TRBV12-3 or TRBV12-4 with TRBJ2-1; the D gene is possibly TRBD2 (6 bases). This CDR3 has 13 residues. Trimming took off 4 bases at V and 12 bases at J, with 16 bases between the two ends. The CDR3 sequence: CASSSVGAGTQFF. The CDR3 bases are TGTGCCAGCAGTTCGGTGGGAGCGGGTACGCAGTTCTTC.

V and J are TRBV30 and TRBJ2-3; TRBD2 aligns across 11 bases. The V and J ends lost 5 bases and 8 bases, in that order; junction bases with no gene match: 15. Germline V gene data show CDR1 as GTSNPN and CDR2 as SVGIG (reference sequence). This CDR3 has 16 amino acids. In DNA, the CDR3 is TGTGCCTGGGACCCAGGGGTAGCGGGAGGGGCTGGTACGCAGTATTTT. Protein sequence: CAWDPGVAGGAGTQYF.

The CDR3 DNA sequence: TGCGCCAGCAGCTATGGACTTGGCCTAAATACTCTACGAGAGCAGTACTTC. It is translated as CASSYGLGLNTLREQYF. The gene calls are TRBV5-1 and TRBJ2-7; perhaps TRBD2 as D (5 bases). Per germline, CDR1 SGHRS and CDR2 YFSETQ. This CDR3 has 17 amino acids. Trimming removed 3 bases from V and 7 bases from J, with 26 bases in between. The variable domain in full, completed from reference TRBV5-1 and TRBJ2-7, reads KAGVTQTPRYLIKTRGQQVTLSCSPISGHRSVSWYQQTPGQGLQFLFEYFSETQRNKGNFPGRFSGRQFSNSRSEMNVSTLELGDSALYLCASSYGLGLNTLREQYFGPGTRLTVT.

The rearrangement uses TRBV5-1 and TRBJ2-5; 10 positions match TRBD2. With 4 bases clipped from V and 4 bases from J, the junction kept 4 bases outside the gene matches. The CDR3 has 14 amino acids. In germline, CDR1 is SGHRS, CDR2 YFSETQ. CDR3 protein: CASSPRLAGETQYF. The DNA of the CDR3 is TGCGCCAGCAGCCCCCGACTAGCGGGAGAGACCCAGTACTTC.

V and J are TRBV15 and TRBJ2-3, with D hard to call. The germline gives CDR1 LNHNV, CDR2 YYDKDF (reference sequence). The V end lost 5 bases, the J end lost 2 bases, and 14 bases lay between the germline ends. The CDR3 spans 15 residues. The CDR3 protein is CATSEFSRITDTQYF. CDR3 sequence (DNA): TGTGCCACCAGCGAATTTTCCAGAATCACAGATACGCAGTATTTT. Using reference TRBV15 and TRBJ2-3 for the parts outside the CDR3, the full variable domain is DAMVIQNPRYQVTQFGKPVTLSCSQTLNHNVMYWYQQKSSQAPKLLFHYYDKDFNNEADTPDNFQSRRPNTSFCFLDIRSPGLGDTAMYLCATSEFSRITDTQYFGPGTRLTVL.

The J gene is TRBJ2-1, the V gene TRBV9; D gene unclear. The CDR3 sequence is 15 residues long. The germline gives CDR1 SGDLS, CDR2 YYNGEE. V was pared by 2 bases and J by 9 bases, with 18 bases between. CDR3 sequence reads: CASSVGSGGVSEQFF. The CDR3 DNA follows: TGTGCCAGCAGCGTCGGTTCTGGTGGAGTAAGTGAGCAGTTCTTC.

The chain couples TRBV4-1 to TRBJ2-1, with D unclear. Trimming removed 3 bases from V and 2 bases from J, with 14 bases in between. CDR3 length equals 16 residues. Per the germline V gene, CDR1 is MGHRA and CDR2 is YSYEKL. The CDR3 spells CASSQSALGPYNEQFF. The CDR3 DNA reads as TGCGCCAGCAGCCAGTCGGCCCTCGGGCCCTACAATGAGCAGTTCTTC.